Following are 25 T cell receptor beta chains from one sample sequenced in a study of blood T cell repertoires in COVID-19. Produced via immunoSEQ multiplex PCR; TCRdb's table is partial and in-frame only. The sample records 350,000 to 400,000 clones, 85% to 90% being singletons. The sample was PBMCs or T cells enriched from blood (not recorded which). All receptors come from a woman in her thirties with acute COVID-19.

A few counts support this clone. This chain links TRBV2 with TRBJ2-7, with D tentatively TRBD2 (6 bases). The CDR3 extends over 14 amino acids. CDR1 SNHLY and CDR2 FYNNEI come from the germline V gene. The ends were cut back, 6 bases at V and 2 bases at J, with 14 bases in the middle. CDR3 in amino acids: CASSPKDYPYEQYF. In DNA, the CDR3 is TGTGCCAGCAGCCCAAAGGACTATCCCTACGAGCAGTACTTC.

The J gene is TRBJ2-3, the V gene TRBV20-1, with a possible D match to TRBD2 (6 bases). The germline V gene has CDR1 DFQATT and CDR2 SNEGSKA (reference sequence). The CDR3 consists of 16 residues. V gave up 3 bases and J gave up 0 bases, with 16 bases separating them. The DNA for the CDR3 is TGCAGTGCTAGTGGACGGACTAAGTCTAGCACAGATACGCAGTATTTT. The encoded protein is CSASGRTKSSTDTQYF.

This clone turned up a few times. J is TRBJ2-7 and V is TRBV11-2, with D perhaps matching TRBD2 (5 bases). Germline values: CDR1 SGHAT, CDR2 FQNNGV. The V and J ends lost 1 base and 0 bases respectively, with 13 bases between them. CDR3 length equals 16 residues. The DNA for the CDR3 is TGTGCCAGCAGCTTAGGACAACTCCGGGACTCCTACGAGCAGTACTTC. It encodes CASSLGQLRDSYEQYF.

This clone was detected a few times. V is TRBV6-4 and J is TRBJ1-1, with D possibly matching TRBD1 (5 bases). The CDR3 length is 15 residues. Germline CDR1 is MRHNA and CDR2 is SNTAGT. The V gene lost 0 bases and the J gene lost 4 bases, with 12 bases spanning the gap. The CDR3 DNA is TGTGCCAGCAGTGACTCGCCTGGACATAGCACTGAAGCTTTCTTT. Amino acid sequence: CASSDSPGHSTEAFF.

The gene calls are TRBV9 and TRBJ1-1, with D possibly being TRBD1 (5 bases). The germline gives CDR1 SGDLS, CDR2 YYNGEE. The CDR3 totals 11 residues. V was shortened by 7 bases and J by 11 bases, with 15 bases between the two germline ends. CDR3 sequence reads: CASATGGNAFF. For the CDR3, the DNA is TGTGCCAGCGCGACCGGGGGGAATGCTTTCTTT.

This clone appeared once. V usage is TRBV11-2 and J usage is TRBJ2-7; D is possibly TRBD2 (5 bases). Germline V lookup: CDR1 SGHAT, CDR2 FQNNGV. The V and J ends lost 4 bases and 0 bases respectively, with 13 bases between them. This CDR3 contains 15 residues. The CDR3 region is CASSSATTSSYEQYF. The CDR3, as DNA: TGTGCCAGCAGCTCCGCGACTACTAGCTCCTACGAGCAGTACTTC.

This clone came up once. CDR3 DNA: TGCGCCAGCAGCTTGGCGACTAGCGGGGGCGCCTACGAGCAGTACTTC. Amino acids: CASSLATSGGAYEQYF. This chain links TRBV5-1 with TRBJ2-7; 12 bases line up with TRBD2. Unmatched junction bases numbered 3, after V lost 0 bases and J lost 2 bases. The germline V gene has CDR1 SGHRS and CDR2 YFSETQ. The CDR3 runs to 16 residues.

This rearrangement joins TRBV7-8 to TRBJ2-1; maybe TRBD2 (7 bases). There are 16 residues in the CDR3. Germline CDR1 is SGHVS and CDR2 is FQNEAQ. With 5 bases removed from V and 6 bases from J, the gap between germline ends came to 20 bases. The CDR3 coding sequence is TGTGCCAGCAGCCCCCGGGTGGGGGGGCCGGGCAATGAGCAGTTCTTC. Amino acid sequence: CASSPRVGGPGNEQFF.

The chain uses TRBV9 and TRBJ2-1; 9 bases are a match to TRBD2. The length of the CDR3 is 15 residues. V was pared by 3 bases and J by 10 bases, with 11 bases of the junction left unmatched. Germline CDR1 reads SGDLS; CDR2 reads YYNGEE. The CDR3 nucleotides are TGTGCCAGCAGCGAAAGGACTAGCGCATTGGGGGAGCAGTTCTTC. It specifies CASSERTSALGEQFF.

This clone has just a few counts. The gene calls are TRBV6-2 or TRBV6-3 and TRBJ2-5; TRBD1 matches 12 bases. V lost 2 bases and J lost 5; bases outside the gene matches: 3. Per the germline V gene, CDR1 is MNHEY and CDR2 is SVGEGT. The CDR3 has 15 amino acids. The CDR3 bases are TGTGCCAGCAGTTACGCCGGGACAGGGGGCGAGACCCAGTACTTC. It encodes CASSYAGTGGETQYF.

The J gene is TRBJ2-2, the V gene TRBV5-1; D unresolved. Trimming took 4 bases from V and 3 from J, leaving 10 bases between them. Germline V gene lookup returns CDR1 SGHRS and CDR2 YFSETQ. The CDR3 loop spans 14 amino acids. In DNA, the CDR3 is TGCGCCAGCAGCCCTCGTCAGGACACCGGGGAGCTGTTTTTT. It is translated as CASSPRQDTGELFF.

The count of this clone is one. This chain links TRBV4-1 with TRBJ2-7, with a tentative D call TRBD1 (5 bases). Per the germline V gene, CDR1 is MGHRA and CDR2 is YSYEKL. There are 15 residues in the CDR3. V was trimmed by 2 bases and J by 6 bases, leaving 17 bases between them. CDR3 in amino acids: CASSQTINTDTEQYF. The CDR3 DNA reads TGCGCCAGCAGCCAAACGATTAATACGGACACCGAGCAGTACTTC.

V is TRBV7-2 and J is TRBJ2-7; a weak D match, TRBD2 (5 bases). The germline V and J ends were trimmed by 5 bases and 0 bases, with 14 bases remaining between them. Per the germline V gene, CDR1 is SGHTA and CDR2 is FQGNSA. This CDR3 has 15 amino acids. The CDR3 here is CASSPDGESSYEQYF. CDR3 coding DNA: TGTGCCAGCAGCCCCGACGGGGAAAGCTCCTACGAGCAGTACTTC.

The V gene is TRBV9, the J gene TRBJ1-5, with D hard to call. The germline CDR1 and CDR2 sequences are SGDLS and YYNGEE. The CDR3 totals 14 residues. V was trimmed by 4 bases and J by 7 bases, leaving 15 bases between them. The CDR3 region is CASSPRAGEQPQHF. CDR3 DNA sequence: TGTGCCAGCAGCCCCCGGGCGGGAGAGCAGCCCCAGCATTTT.

The rearrangement links TRBV27 to TRBJ1-5, with D possibly matching TRBD1 (6 bases). Per germline, CDR1 MNHEY and CDR2 SMNVEV (reference sequence). The CDR3 is made up of 15 amino acids. With 5 bases removed from V and 5 bases from J, the gap between germline ends came to 16 bases. The CDR3 sequence: CASSRIGQIDQPQHF. The CDR3 DNA reads TGTGCCAGCAGTCGTATTGGACAGATCGATCAGCCCCAGCATTTT.

This chain connects TRBV13 to TRBJ2-5; D is possibly TRBD2 (5 bases). Germline V CDR1 and CDR2: PRHDT, FYEKMQ (reference sequence). The ends were cut back, 5 bases at V and 0 bases at J, with 16 bases in the middle. The CDR3 is made up of 16 amino acids. In DNA form, the CDR3 reads TGTGCCAGCAGCCCCCGGGCTAGCTCGTACCAAGAGACCCAGTACTTC. Residues: CASSPRASSYQETQYF.

This rearrangement joins TRBV4-1 to TRBJ1-6; D is unclear. CDR3 length: 14 amino acids. CDR1 is MGHRA and CDR2 is YSYEKL in the germline V gene. V was shortened by 0 bases and J by 7 bases, with 7 bases between the two germline ends. The CDR3: CASSQETENSPLHF. CDR3 in DNA: TGCGCCAGCAGCCAAGAAACGGAGAATTCACCCCTCCACTTT.

The chain joins TRBV7-2 to TRBJ2-5; 7 nucleotides match TRBD1. This CDR3 has 13 amino acids. Per germline, CDR1 SGHTA and CDR2 FQGNSA. Trimming cost V 6 bases and J 4 bases; bases outside gene matches: 5. CDR3 residues: CASRITGAETQYF. The CDR3 DNA sequence: TGTGCCAGCAGAATTACAGGGGCAGAGACCCAGTACTTC.

The V and J genes are TRBV7-3 and TRBJ2-1; D not resolved. V was pared by 5 bases and J by 9 bases, with 14 bases between. Germline CDR1 and CDR2: SGHTA and FQGTGA. CDR3 length equals 13 residues. This CDR3 is CASSLQASGEQFF. The CDR3 DNA follows: TGTGCCAGCAGCCTCCAAGCGAGTGGTGAGCAGTTCTTC.

In DNA, the CDR3 is TGCGCCAGCAGCCAAGTACTAGCGGGGGTCACAGATACGCAGTATTTT. Amino acids: CASSQVLAGVTDTQYF. This chain uses TRBV4-3 with TRBJ2-3, with 11 positions matching TRBD2. Germline V lookup: CDR1 LGHNA, CDR2 YSLEER. CDR3 size: 16 residues. V was pared by 1 base and J by 2 bases, with 2 bases of the junction left unmatched.

This chain connects TRBV6-5 to TRBJ1-2; 10 bases match TRBD1. Germline-derived CDR1 and CDR2 are MNHEY and SVGAGI. This CDR3 comprises 14 residues. Trimming took 7 bases from V and 6 from J; bases not matched to a gene: 8. Here the CDR3 DNA reads TGTGCCAGCACCGCTGACAGGGGGCGGGATGGCTACACCTTC. It is translated as CASTADRGRDGYTF.

J is TRBJ2-2 and V is TRBV25-1; D is unresolved. This CDR3 spans 14 amino acids. The germline V and J ends were trimmed by 3 bases and 5 bases, with 10 bases remaining between them. Germline CDR1 reads MGHDK; CDR2 reads SYGVNS. In nucleotides, the CDR3 is TGTGCCAGCAGTGAGGCAACATCGACCGGGGAGCTGTTTTTT. Translated: CASSEATSTGELFF.

This clone was detected only once. This chain joins TRBV24-1 and TRBJ2-3, with TRBD1 matching over 7 bases. J gave up 6 bases and V 3 bases, and 8 bases lay outside the gene matches. Germline CDR1 KGHDR, CDR2 SFDVKD. This CDR3 spans 15 amino acids. The CDR3 is CATSDRDSYVDTQYF. The CDR3 nucleotides are TGTGCCACCAGTGATAGGGACAGCTATGTCGATACGCAGTATTTT.

The chain uses TRBV6-5 and TRBJ1-3; perhaps TRBD1 as D (5 bases). This CDR3 is built from 16 residues. Trimming shortened V by 0 bases and J by 0 bases, and 9 bases separated the two germline ends. Per the germline V gene, CDR1 is MNHEY and CDR2 is SVGAGI. The CDR3 loop is CASSYSGPISGNTIYF. For the CDR3, the DNA is TGTGCCAGCAGTTACTCGGGGCCCATCTCTGGAAACACCATATATTTT.

The J gene is TRBJ1-5, the V gene TRBV19; 9 positions match TRBD1. This CDR3 region has 16 residues. Per germline, CDR1 LNHDA and CDR2 SQIVND (reference sequence). V lost 8 bases, J lost 3 bases, and 11 bases stayed unmatched. CDR3 loop: CASGGGQGSFNQPQHF. The CDR3 DNA is TGTGCCAGTGGGGGAGGACAGGGGTCTTTCAATCAGCCCCAGCATTTT.